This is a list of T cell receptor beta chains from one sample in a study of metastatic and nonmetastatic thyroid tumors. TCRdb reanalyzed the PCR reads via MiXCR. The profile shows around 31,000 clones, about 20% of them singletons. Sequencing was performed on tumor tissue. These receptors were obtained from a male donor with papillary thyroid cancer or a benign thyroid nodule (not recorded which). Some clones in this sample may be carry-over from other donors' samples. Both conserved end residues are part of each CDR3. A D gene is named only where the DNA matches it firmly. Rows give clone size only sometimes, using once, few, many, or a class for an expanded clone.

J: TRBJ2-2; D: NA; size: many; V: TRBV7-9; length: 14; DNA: TGTGCCAGCAGGAAAGCCAGGGGGGCCGGGGAGCTGTTTTTT; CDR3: CASRKARGAGELFF
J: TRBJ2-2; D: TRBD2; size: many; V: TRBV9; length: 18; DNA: TGTGCCAGCAGCGTAGCGGGGACTAGCGGGAGGAGATCCGGGGAGCTGTTTTTT; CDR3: CASSVAGTSGRRSGELFF
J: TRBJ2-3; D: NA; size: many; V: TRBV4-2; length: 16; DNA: TGTGCCAGCAGCCAAGAAACAAGTCCGCGGACAGATACGCAGTATTTT; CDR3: CASSQETSPRTDTQYF
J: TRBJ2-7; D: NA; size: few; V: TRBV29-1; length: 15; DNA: TGCAGCGCGCATTCCTTTGGGGGCCCATCCTACGAGCAGTACTTC; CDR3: CSAHSFGGPSYEQYF
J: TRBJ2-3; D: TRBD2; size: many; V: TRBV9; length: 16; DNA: TGTGCCAGCAGCGTAGGGACTAGCGGGAGGTTGGATACGCAGTATTTT; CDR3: CASSVGTSGRLDTQYF
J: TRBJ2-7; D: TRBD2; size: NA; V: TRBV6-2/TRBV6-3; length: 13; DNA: TGTGCCAGAAGGGACTCCGGGAGGAGGGAGCAGTACTTC; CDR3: CARRDSGRREQYF
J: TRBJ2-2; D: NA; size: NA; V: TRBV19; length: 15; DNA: TGTGCCAGTAGTATACGCGGGGGCTGTGGCTGGGAGCTGTTTTTT; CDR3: CASSIRGGCGWELFF
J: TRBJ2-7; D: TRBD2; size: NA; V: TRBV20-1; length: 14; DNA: TGCAGTGCTAGAGATTGGACTAGTCCCTACGAGCAGTACTTC; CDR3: CSARDWTSPYEQYF
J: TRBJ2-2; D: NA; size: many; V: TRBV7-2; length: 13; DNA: TGTGCCAGCAGCGCTAGGGTCACCGGGGAGCTGTTTTTT; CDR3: CASSARVTGELFF
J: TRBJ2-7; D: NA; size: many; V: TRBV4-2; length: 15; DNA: TGTGCCAGCAGCCAAGAAAAGGGGACCCCTTTCGAGCAGTACTTC; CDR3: CASSQEKGTPFEQYF
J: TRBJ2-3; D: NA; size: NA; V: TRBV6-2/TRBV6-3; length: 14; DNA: TGTGCCAGCTCGATACTAACTAGCACAGATACGCAGTATTTT; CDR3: CASSILTSTDTQYF
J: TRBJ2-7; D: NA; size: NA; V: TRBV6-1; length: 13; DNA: TGTGCCAGCAGAGGGGGGAGCTCCTACGAGCAGTACTTC; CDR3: CASRGGSSYEQYF
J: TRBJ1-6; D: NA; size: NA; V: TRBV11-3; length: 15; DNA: TGTGCCAGCAGCTTAGGAGAGTCAGATAATTCACCCCTCCACTTT; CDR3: CASSLGESDNSPLHF
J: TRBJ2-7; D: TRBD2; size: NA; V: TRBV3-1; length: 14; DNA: TGTGCCAGCAGTGAGCGACTAGCGGGACGTCGGCAGTACTTC; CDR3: CASSERLAGRRQYF
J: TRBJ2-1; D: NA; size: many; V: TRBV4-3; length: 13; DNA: TGCGCCAGCAGCCGAAGATTGGGCAATGAGCAGTTCTTC; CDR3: CASSRRLGNEQFF
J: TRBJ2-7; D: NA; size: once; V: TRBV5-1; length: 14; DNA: TGCGCCAGCAGCGTGTCCGGGAGTAGCTACGAGCAGTACTTC; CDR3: CASSVSGSSYEQYF
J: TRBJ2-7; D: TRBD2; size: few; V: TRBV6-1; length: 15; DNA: TGTGCCAGCGCTACGCAATACCTAGCGGTTTACGAGCAGTACTTC; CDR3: CASATQYLAVYEQYF
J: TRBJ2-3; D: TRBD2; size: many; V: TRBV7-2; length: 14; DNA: TGTGCCAGCAGCTATCTAGCGGGAGGACATACGCAGTATTTT; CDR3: CASSYLAGGHTQYF
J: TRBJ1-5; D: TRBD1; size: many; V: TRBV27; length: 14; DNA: TGTGCCAGCAGCCCATCAGGGGGCCATCAGCCCCAGCATTTT; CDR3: CASSPSGGHQPQHF
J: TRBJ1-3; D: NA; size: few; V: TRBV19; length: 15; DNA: TGTGCCAGCAATGTAATGACAGACTCTGGAAACACCATATATTTT; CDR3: CASNVMTDSGNTIYF
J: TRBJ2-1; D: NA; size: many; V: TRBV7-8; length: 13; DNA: TGTGCCAGCAGCTCCACCCAGCAAGGTGAGCAGTTCTTC; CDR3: CASSSTQQGEQFF
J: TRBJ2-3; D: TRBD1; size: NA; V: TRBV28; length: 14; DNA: TGTACCAGCAGTAGGGACAGGGTGGCAGATACGCAGTATTTT; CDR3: CTSSRDRVADTQYF
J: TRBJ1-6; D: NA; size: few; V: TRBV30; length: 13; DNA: TGTGCCTGGAGGCCGCTCCATAATTCACCCCTCCACTTT; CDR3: CAWRPLHNSPLHF
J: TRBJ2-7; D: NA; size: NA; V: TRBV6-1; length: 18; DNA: TGTGCCAGCAGGAATTGGCCCCCCCGGGACTCAGGCTCCTACGAGCAGTACTTC; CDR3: CASRNWPPRDSGSYEQYF
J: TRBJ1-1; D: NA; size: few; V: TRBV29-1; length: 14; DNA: TGCAGCGTTGAAGATATCGAGGGGTGGGACGAAGCTTTCTTT; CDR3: CSVEDIEGWDEAFF
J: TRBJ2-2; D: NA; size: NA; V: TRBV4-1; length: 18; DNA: TGCGCCAGCAGCCAAGATCAATTTCGGGGGGCCAGCACCGGGGAGCTGTTTTTT; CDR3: CASSQDQFRGASTGELFF
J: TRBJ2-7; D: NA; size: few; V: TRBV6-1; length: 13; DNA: TGTGCCAGCAGTGAATGTACTCAAGGTAAGCAGTACTTC; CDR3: CASSECTQGKQYF
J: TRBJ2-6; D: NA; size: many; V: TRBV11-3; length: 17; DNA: TGTGCCAGCAGCTTAGGGTTCGGGACGGCTGGGGCCAACGTCCTGACTTTC; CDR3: CASSLGFGTAGANVLTF
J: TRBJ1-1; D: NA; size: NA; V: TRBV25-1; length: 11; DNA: TGTGCCAGCAGTGATTGGACTGAAGCTTTCTTT; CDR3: CASSDWTEAFF
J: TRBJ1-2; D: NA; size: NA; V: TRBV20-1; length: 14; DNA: TGCAGTGCTGAGAGGGTTGACACCGGCAAATGCTACACCTTC; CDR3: CSAERVDTGKCYTF
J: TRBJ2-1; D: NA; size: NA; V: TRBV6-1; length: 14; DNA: TGTGCCAGCAGCCCGGCAGTAGATGGCCGGGAGCAGTTCTTC; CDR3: CASSPAVDGREQFF
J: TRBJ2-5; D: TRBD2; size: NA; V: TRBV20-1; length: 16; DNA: TGCAGTGCTAGTCCTCTCCTTACTAGCGGCCAAGAGACCCAGTACTTC; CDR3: CSASPLLTSGQETQYF
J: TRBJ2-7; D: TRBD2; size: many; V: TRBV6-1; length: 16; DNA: TGTGCCAGCAGTCCTCTAATAGCGGGAGTTCCCTACGAGCAGTACTTC; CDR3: CASSPLIAGVPYEQYF
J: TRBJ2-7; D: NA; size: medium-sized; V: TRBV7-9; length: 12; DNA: TGTGCCAGCAGCTTAGAACACTACGAGCAGTACTTC; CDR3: CASSLEHYEQYF
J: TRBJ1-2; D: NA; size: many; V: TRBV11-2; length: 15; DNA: TGTGCCAGCAGCCGCCTCCGGGGGGGCCTATATGGCTACACCTTC; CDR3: CASSRLRGGLYGYTF
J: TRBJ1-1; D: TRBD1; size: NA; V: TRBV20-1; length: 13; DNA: TGCAGTGCTGTACAGGGGGCCGGCACTGAAGCTTTCTTT; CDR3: CSAVQGAGTEAFF
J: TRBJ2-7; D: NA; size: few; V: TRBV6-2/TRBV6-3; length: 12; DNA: TGTGCCAGCAGTTACTCGAGTGAGGAGCAGTACTTC; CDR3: CASSYSSEEQYF